This T cell receptor beta chain was identified in a study of cytomegalovirus exposure and HLA in healthy donors. At the level of the study: Among 350 to 500 genotyped donors, around 80% fell in the Caucasian-associated ancestry cluster.

The PCR made use of 60 Vbeta and 13 Jbeta primers. Libraries were prepared by immunoSEQ multiplex PCR; TCRdb keeps only in-frame clonotypes and omits some of them. This table holds about 140,000 clones, 60% to 85% found once. General observations from the study: In a later analysis, TCR beta V- and J-gene trimming showed a link to a missense DCLRE1C variant.

A remark on this clone: No antigen is known for it.

The germline V and J ends were trimmed by 5 bases and 2 bases, with 18 bases remaining between them. Per germline, CDR1 SGHVS and CDR2 FNYEAQ. This CDR3 is built from 16 residues. The TCR comes from a male donor in good health and CMV-seropositive. The sample comprised PBMCs. V usage is TRBV7-6 and J usage is TRBJ2-5; D may be TRBD1 (5 bases). The CDR3 reads CASSQPEDMTQETQYF. The CDR3, as DNA: TGTGCCAGCAGCCAACCCGAGGACATGACTCAAGAGACCCAGTACTTC. The complete variable domain, with remaining parts taken from reference TRBV7-6 and TRBJ2-5, reads GAGVSQSPRYKVTKRGQDVALRCDPISGHVSLYWYRQALGQGPEFLTYFNYEAQQDKSGLPNDRFSAERPEGSISTLTIQRTEQRDSAMYRCASSQPEDMTQETQYFGPGTRLLVL.